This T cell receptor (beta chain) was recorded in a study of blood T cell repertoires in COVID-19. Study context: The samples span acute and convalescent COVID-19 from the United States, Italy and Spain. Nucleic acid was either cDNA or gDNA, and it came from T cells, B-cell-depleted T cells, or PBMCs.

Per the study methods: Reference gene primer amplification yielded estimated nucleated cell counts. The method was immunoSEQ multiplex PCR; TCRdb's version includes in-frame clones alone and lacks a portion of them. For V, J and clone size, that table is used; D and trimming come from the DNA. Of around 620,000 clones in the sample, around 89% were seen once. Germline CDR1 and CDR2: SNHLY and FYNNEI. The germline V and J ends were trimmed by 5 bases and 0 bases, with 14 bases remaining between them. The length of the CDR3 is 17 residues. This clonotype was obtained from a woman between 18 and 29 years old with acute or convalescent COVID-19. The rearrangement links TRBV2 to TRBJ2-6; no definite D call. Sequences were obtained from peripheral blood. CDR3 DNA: TGTGCCAGCAGTACTACCCGACGGCTCTCTGGGGCCAACGTCCTGACTTTC. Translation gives CASSTTRRLSGANVLTF.